These 13 T cell receptor beta chains came from one sample sequenced in a study of blood T cell repertoires in COVID-19 (TCRdb year 2020). Library generation was performed with the immunoSEQ multiplex PCR assay. This is the immuneACCESS table as TCRdb keeps it, with only in-frame sequences that have V and J called. A part of the clones is gone; compared with another copy, unresolved V genes explain less than half, and the rest is unexplained. The sample has under 200,000 clones on record, about 80% of them singletons. In total, the top ten clones hold under 3% of the sample. The sequenced material came from peripheral blood. These receptors all come from a human donor with acute or convalescent COVID-19. The donor label of this sample is uncertain.

This chain joins TRBV5-1 and TRBJ2-7; TRBD2 is a possible D gene (6 bases). This CDR3 region has 18 residues. Germline V lookup: CDR1 SGHRS, CDR2 YFSETQ. The V end lost 5 bases, the J end lost 0 bases, and 24 bases lay between the germline ends. CDR3 nucleotide sequence: TGCGCCAGCAGGTCTTACTTAAATAGCGGAGCTAGCTCCTACGAGCAGTACTTC. It specifies CASRSYLNSGASSYEQYF.

V and J are TRBV2 and TRBJ1-5; the match to TRBD1 covers 9 bases. Germline V CDR1 and CDR2: SNHLY, FYNNEI. The CDR3 is 15 amino acids. The J segment lost 7 bases and the V segment lost 6 bases, leaving 10 bases of the junction unmatched. CDR3 nucleotides: TGTGCCAGCAGCCCCCCGGGACAGGGCAGACAGCCCCAGCATTTT. Translated: CASSPPGQGRQPQHF.

The chain joins TRBV10-3 to TRBJ2-3; 7 bases fit TRBD2. This CDR3 has 14 residues. V lost 6 bases, J lost 1 base, and 4 bases stayed unmatched. Germline V gene lookup returns CDR1 ENHRY and CDR2 SYGVKD. The CDR3 coding sequence is TGTGCCATCAGCTGGGGGGGAGGCACAGATACGCAGTATTTT. Residues: CAISWGGGTDTQYF.

The chain uses TRBV12-5 and TRBJ2-7; 10 bases line up with TRBD1. The V segment lost 1 base and the J segment 4 bases; nucleotides outside the gene matches: 7. The CDR3 is made up of 16 amino acids. Germline V CDR1 and CDR2: LGHNT, FRNRAP. CDR3 region: CASGLGWGQGKYEQYF. Written as DNA, the CDR3 is TGTGCTAGTGGTTTGGGATGGGGACAGGGGAAGTACGAGCAGTACTTC. The full variable domain, rest sourced from reference TRBV12-5 and TRBJ2-7, is DARVTQTPRHKVTEMGQEVTMRCQPILGHNTVFWYRQTMMQGLELLAYFRNRAPLDDSGMPKDRFSAEMPDATLATLKIQPSEPRDSAVYFCASGLGWGQGKYEQYFGPGTRLTVT.

The V gene is TRBV2, the J gene TRBJ2-1; TRBD1 is a possible D gene (6 bases). The V and J ends lost 5 bases and 5 bases respectively, with 10 bases between them. Germline V gives CDR1 SNHLY, CDR2 FYNNEI. This CDR3 region has 13 residues. CDR3 coding DNA: TGTGCCAGCAGTAAGGACAGAAACAATGAGCAGTTCTTC. Its translation is CASSKDRNNEQFF.

This clone has a handful of counts. J is TRBJ1-5 and V is TRBV20-1; the D is unclear. V was clipped by 3 bases and J by 8 bases, with 8 bases between them. CDR3 size: 11 residues. CDR1 and CDR2 (germline): DFQATT, SNEGSKA (reference sequence). CDR3 residues: CSASSGEPQHF. The CDR3, as DNA: TGCAGTGCTAGCAGTGGAGAGCCCCAGCATTTT.

This clone was counted once. The chain carries TRBV4-2 and TRBJ1-5; D is ambiguous. The CDR3 covers 14 residues. Trimming stripped 0 bases from V and 5 bases from J, with 8 bases between. Germline CDR1 is LGHNA and CDR2 is YNFKEQ. The CDR3 is CASSQDGSYQPQHF. The CDR3 DNA is TGTGCCAGCAGCCAAGATGGGAGTTATCAGCCCCAGCATTTT.

In its sample, this clone was seen once. The V gene is TRBV5-1, the J gene TRBJ2-5, with D perhaps matching TRBD2 (5 bases). The germline V and J ends were trimmed by 5 bases and 1 base, with 15 bases remaining between them. The length of the CDR3 is 15 residues. From germline, CDR1 is SGHRS and CDR2 YFSETQ. CDR3 DNA: TGCGCCAGCAGGACCGGACTGGAACCCCAAGAGACCCAGTACTTC. This codes for CASRTGLEPQETQYF. Variable domain in full (rest from reference TRBV5-1 and TRBJ2-5): KAGVTQTPRYLIKTRGQQVTLSCSPISGHRSVSWYQQTPGQGLQFLFEYFSETQRNKGNFPGRFSGRQFSNSRSEMNVSTLELGDSALYLCASRTGLEPQETQYFGPGTRLLVL.

V is TRBV6-5 and J is TRBJ2-7, with D tentatively TRBD1 (6 bases). This CDR3 spans 13 amino acids. V was pared by 4 bases and J by 3 bases, with 10 bases between. Germline values: CDR1 MNHEY, CDR2 SVGAGI. CDR3 sequence: CASSSGDNYEQYF. The CDR3 DNA reads as TGTGCCAGCAGTTCTGGGGACAACTACGAGCAGTACTTC.

The genes are TRBV5-1 and TRBJ2-7; D not resolved. The CDR3 runs 15 residues. In germline, CDR1 is SGHRS, CDR2 YFSETQ. The V and J ends lost 4 bases and 0 bases respectively, with 14 bases between them. The CDR3 DNA follows: TGCGCCAGCAGCCCCCGCAGGCTTGACTCCTACGAGCAGTACTTC. The encoded protein is CASSPRRLDSYEQYF.

The chain recombines TRBV3-1 (or the pseudogene TRBV3-2) with TRBJ1-2, with a possible D match to TRBD1 (5 bases). The V end was cut by 7 bases, the J end by 1 base, with 10 bases between. Germline V lookup: CDR1 LGHDT, CDR2 YNNKEL (reference sequence). The CDR3 consists of 13 residues. Here the CDR3 reads CASTGTYNYGYTF. DNA of the CDR3: TGTGCCAGCACAGGGACTTATAACTATGGCTACACCTTC.

The V call is TRBV5-4, the J call TRBJ2-2; D might be TRBD1 (6 bases). With 0 bases removed from V and 5 bases from J, the gap between germline ends came to 11 bases. This CDR3 has 15 amino acids. CDR1 SGHNT and CDR2 YYREEE come from the germline V gene (reference sequence). CDR3 DNA sequence: TGTGCCAGCAGCTTGGACCAGGACAGAACCGGGGAGCTGTTTTTT. Its protein product is CASSLDQDRTGELFF.

About this clone itself: Other DNA variants within this sample encode the same CDR3. The rearrangement joins TRBV9 to TRBJ1-6, with D hard to call. V was shortened by 3 bases and J by 5 bases, with 6 bases between the two germline ends. CDR1 and CDR2 (germline): SGDLS, YYNGEE. The length of the CDR3 is 13 residues. The CDR3 nucleotides read TGTGCCAGCAGCGGACAAGATAATTCACCCCTCCACTTT. Translating it yields CASSGQDNSPLHF.